Below are 28 T cell receptor beta chains sequenced from a single sample in a study of T cells in Graves' hyperthyroidism and ophthalmopathy. TCR beta CDR3 sequences were amplified from RNA transcripts. First-round RT-PCR of the TCR CDR3 relied on the HTBI primer set. TCRdb passed the multiplex PCR reads through MiXCR, listing each CDR3 protein once. The data hold about 640,000 distinct CDR3 sequences, with roughly 15% observed a single time. The specimen was blood. The receptors come from a woman aged 45-60 years with Graves' ophthalmopathy.

This clonotype was picked up many times. The chain joins TRBV29-1 to TRBJ2-1; D remains ambiguous. CDR3 size: 14 residues. The germline V and J ends were trimmed by 6 bases and 0 bases, with 12 bases remaining between them. From germline, CDR1 is SQVTM and CDR2 ANQGSEA. DNA of the CDR3: TGCAGCGTCTTAAAGGTCCGCTCCTACAATGAGCAGTTCTTC. This sequence encodes CSVLKVRSYNEQFF.

This chain joins TRBV19 and TRBJ1-2, with 7 bases identical to TRBD1. Germline V gene data show CDR1 as LNHDA and CDR2 as SQIVND (reference sequence). CDR3 length: 15 amino acids. With 8 bases clipped from V and 4 bases from J, the junction kept 13 bases outside the gene matches. CDR3 in DNA: TGTGCCAGTGGCCCAGGGGACAGCCAATTCTATGGCTACACCTTC. It translates to CASGPGDSQFYGYTF. The complete variable domain, with remaining parts taken from reference TRBV19 and TRBJ1-2, reads DGGITQSPKYLFRKEGQNVTLSCEQNLNHDAMYWYRQDPGQGLRLIYYSQIVNDFQKGDIAEGYSVSREKKESFPLTVTSAQKNPTAFYLCASGPGDSQFYGYTFGSGTRLTVV.

A note on this clonotype: This may stem from a read error, because a much larger clone lies one nucleotide away. The chain is built from TRBV7-2 and TRBJ2-1; 8 positions match TRBD2. The CDR3 has 16 amino acids. Trimming cost V 5 bases and J 10 bases; bases outside gene matches: 16. Germline assignment: CDR1 SGHTA and CDR2 FQGNSA. The CDR3 DNA reads as TGTGCCAGCAGCCCCCCACAGCGGGGGTGGTCTCGCGAGCAGTTCTTC. Protein product: CASSPPQRGWSREQFF.

This clonotype was detected many times. The V gene is TRBV20-1, the J gene TRBJ2-5; no reliable D call. This CDR3 region has 16 residues. CDR1 and CDR2 (germline): DFQATT, SNEGSKA (reference sequence). V lost 0 bases, J lost 1 base, and 15 bases lay in between. The CDR3 coding sequence is TGCAGTGCTAGAGAAGGTCTGGTTGGGGTCCAAGAGACCCAGTACTTC. Translating gives CSAREGLVGVQETQYF.

In this sample, this clonotype turned up many times. The chain recombines TRBV20-1 with TRBJ2-3; D ambiguous. V lost 0 bases, J lost 2 bases, and 18 bases lay in between. The CDR3 is 17 residues long. Germline V gene data show CDR1 as DFQATT and CDR2 as SNEGSKA (reference sequence). CDR3 protein: CSARDLIPVTHTDTQYF. Written as DNA, the CDR3 is TGCAGTGCTAGAGATTTAATCCCAGTTACTCACACAGATACGCAGTATTTT.

This clonotype was counted between two and nine times. The chain recombines TRBV9 with TRBJ2-1; no definite D call. There are 14 residues in the CDR3. Trimming left V 0 bases short and J 5 bases short, with 9 bases between. The germline V gene has CDR1 SGDLS and CDR2 YYNGEE. The CDR3 loop is CASSVVPQNNEQFF. The CDR3, as DNA: TGTGCCAGCAGCGTAGTTCCCCAAAACAATGAGCAGTTCTTC.

The rearrangement joins TRBV5-5 to TRBJ2-6; perhaps TRBD1 as D (5 bases). Germline values: CDR1 SGHKS, CDR2 YYEKEE (reference sequence). The CDR3 is made up of 18 amino acids. Trimming removed 1 base at V and 0 bases at J, with 14 bases between. CDR3 residues: CASSLRAGAASGANVLTF. The CDR3, as DNA: TGTGCCAGCAGCTTGCGGGCTGGGGCAGCCTCTGGGGCCAACGTCCTGACTTTC. Full variable domain (missing parts from reference TRBV5-5 and TRBJ2-6): DAGVTQSPTHLIKTRGQQVTLRCSPISGHKSVSWYQQVLGQGPQFIFQYYEKEERGRGNFPDRFSARQFPNYSSELNVNALLLGDSALYLCASSLRAGAASGANVLTFGAGSRLTVL.

This clonotype was observed at least ten times. This rearrangement joins TRBV30 to TRBJ1-5, with a possible D match to TRBD1 (5 bases). The CDR3 contains 15 residues. V dropped 0 bases and J dropped 4 bases, with 13 bases sitting between them. CDR1 is GTSNPN, CDR2 SVGIG, per germline (reference sequence). CDR3 DNA sequence: TGTGCCTGGAGTGTGGGGCAGGGTGCAAATCAGCCCCAGCATTTT. This encodes CAWSVGQGANQPQHF.

The V gene is TRBV7-3, the J gene TRBJ1-2; D perhaps matches TRBD1 (5 bases). The germline V gene has CDR1 SGHTA and CDR2 FQGTGA. V was cut by 5 bases and J by 1 base, with 14 bases left in between. There are 15 residues in the CDR3. CDR3 nucleotide sequence: TGTGCCAGCAGCCATGAGGGGCGGGTTAACTATGGCTACACCTTC. It codes for CASSHEGRVNYGYTF.

Notes on this clonotype: A much bigger clone sits one base away, suggesting this may be a read error. The CDR3 DNA is TGTGCCAGCAGCTTAGAGCCAGCGGGAGACGAGGCCCAGTACTTC. Its translation: CASSLEPAGDEAQYF. This chain links TRBV7-8 with TRBJ2-5; 8 bases are a match to TRBD2. Looked up from germline, CDR1 is SGHVS and CDR2 is FQNEAQ. The CDR3 is 15 amino acids. The V gene end was trimmed by 1 base and the J gene end by 9 bases; junction bases not matched to a gene: 10.

This clonotype has a count of ten or more. J is TRBJ1-2 and V is TRBV5-6, with D possibly being TRBD1 (5 bases). Germline loops: CDR1 SGHDT, CDR2 YYEEEE. The CDR3 extends over 15 amino acids. The V gene lost 4 bases and the J gene lost 4 bases, with 17 bases spanning the gap. CDR3: CASSGQGRRFYGYTF. CDR3 coding DNA: TGTGCCAGCAGCGGACAAGGTCGCCGGTTCTATGGCTACACCTTC.

The chain combines TRBV19 with TRBJ2-1, with 15 positions matching TRBD2. V dropped 6 bases and J dropped 4; count of bases not matched to a gene: 7. This CDR3 has 17 amino acids. The germline CDR1 and CDR2 sequences are LNHDA and SQIVND (reference sequence). CDR3: CASRTGTSGRTYNEQFF. The CDR3 DNA is TGTGCCAGTAGAACCGGGACTAGCGGGAGGACTTACAATGAGCAGTTCTTC.

This chain links TRBV20-1 with TRBJ1-4; D is unresolved. The CDR3 has 14 amino acids. Germline values: CDR1 DFQATT, CDR2 SNEGSKA (reference sequence). The V and J ends lost 6 bases and 3 bases respectively, with 14 bases between them. Written as DNA, the CDR3 is TGCAGTGCGGCTCGGTCAGCGGCTAATGAAAAACTGTTTTTT. Protein sequence: CSAARSAANEKLFF.

Concerning this clonotype itself: A much larger clone lies one base from this, so it may be a read error. The gene calls are TRBV20-1 and TRBJ2-3, with D possibly being TRBD2 (6 bases). The length of the CDR3 is 15 residues. The V gene's germline CDR1 is DFQATT and CDR2 SNEGSKA (reference sequence). The CDR3 sequence: CSARDPRRGTDAQYF. DNA of the CDR3: TGCAGTGCTAGAGATCCGAGGCGGGGCACAGATGCGCAGTATTTT.

The CDR3 nucleotides read TGTGCCAGCAGCGTAGCTCGCGACACCGGGGAGCTGTTTTTT. Amino acid sequence: CASSVARDTGELFF. V usage is TRBV9 and J usage is TRBJ2-2; D remains unclear. CDR1 is SGDLS and CDR2 is YYNGEE in the germline V gene. With 0 bases removed from V and 3 bases from J, the gap between germline ends came to 6 bases. The CDR3 consists of 14 residues.

This clonotype appeared a few times. The V gene is TRBV7-3, the J gene TRBJ2-1; D gene ambiguous. The CDR3 spans 15 residues. Germline V gene sequence: CDR1 SGHTA, CDR2 FQGTGA. V was cut by 2 bases and J by 6 bases, with 14 bases left in between. The DNA for the CDR3 is TGTGCCAGCAGCTTATCCCCCAGCCCCTCCAATGAGCAGTTCTTC. Protein: CASSLSPSPSNEQFF.

The genes are TRBV19 and TRBJ2-2; TRBD2 agrees at 11 bases. The germline gives CDR1 LNHDA, CDR2 SQIVND (reference sequence). V trimming: 3 bases; J trimming: 4 bases; junction bases outside the gene matches: 7. This CDR3 has 17 residues. CDR3 nucleotides: TGTGCCAGTAGTATCTTAGCGGGAGGGCCGAGCACCGGGGAGCTGTTTTTT. Translated, it gives CASSILAGGPSTGELFF.

This clonotype was seen repeatedly, ten times or more. V and J are TRBV20-1 and TRBJ1-4, with D perhaps matching TRBD1 (5 bases). This CDR3 has 14 amino acids. Trimming stripped 0 bases from V and 7 bases from J, with 12 bases between. Germline V gives CDR1 DFQATT, CDR2 SNEGSKA (reference sequence). This chain's CDR3 is CSAREGQGAEKLFF. Written as DNA, the CDR3 is TGCAGTGCTAGAGAAGGGCAGGGTGCTGAAAAACTGTTTTTT.

This clonotype came up many times. The V gene is TRBV7-8, the J gene TRBJ1-5; 10 positions match TRBD1. The J segment lost 6 bases and the V segment lost 6 bases, leaving 8 bases of the junction unmatched. Germline CDR1 reads SGHVS; CDR2 reads FQNEAQ. The CDR3 spans 15 residues. CDR3 nucleotides: TGTGCCAGCAGTCCCGGGACAGGGGTTTTTCAGCCCCAGCATTTT. Its translation: CASSPGTGVFQPQHF.

There are many counts of this clonotype. This chain uses TRBV7-3 with TRBJ1-5; no clear D. The length of the CDR3 is 13 residues. CDR1 is SGHTA, CDR2 FQGTGA, per germline. Trimming took 5 bases from V and 9 from J, leaving 14 bases between them. Here the CDR3 DNA reads TGTGCCAGCAGCGCGGACCCAGCCCGGCCCCAGCATTTT. This gives the protein CASSADPARPQHF.

This chain links TRBV25-1 with TRBJ1-1; 7 bases align to TRBD1. CDR1 and CDR2 (germline): MGHDK, SYGVNS. There are 11 residues in the CDR3. Germline trimming cut 7 bases from V and 6 bases from J; bases unmatched to any gene: 2. The CDR3 sequence is CASKTGPEAFF. CDR3 bases: TGTGCCAGCAAGACAGGGCCTGAAGCTTTCTTT.

This clonotype appeared many times. V gene TRBV5-1 combines with J gene TRBJ2-1; the match to TRBD1 covers 8 bases. J lost 8 bases, V lost 1 base, and 5 bases had no gene match. Germline V CDR1 and CDR2: SGHRS, YFSETQ. This CDR3 is 14 amino acids long. The chain's CDR3 is CASSLMTGEYEQFF. In nucleotides, the CDR3 is TGCGCCAGCAGCTTGATGACAGGGGAGTATGAGCAGTTCTTC.

This clonotype was seen more than once but under ten times. The rearrangement links TRBV20-1 to TRBJ1-2; 8 nucleotides agree with TRBD1. Germline V CDR1 and CDR2: DFQATT, SNEGSKA (reference sequence). The junction had 5 bases not matched to a gene; V was cut back by 1 base and J by 4 bases. This CDR3 is 14 amino acids long. CDR3 sequence (DNA): TGCAGTGCTAGAGCTTACAGGGGGGTCTATGGCTACACCTTC. Translation: CSARAYRGVYGYTF.

This clonotype showed up many times. The chain combines TRBV9 with TRBJ2-7; 13 bases line up with TRBD2. V dropped 3 bases and J dropped 4; count of bases not matched to a gene: 1. CDR1 and CDR2 (germline): SGDLS, YYNGEE. The CDR3 length is 14 residues. CDR3 sequence: CASSAGLAGYEQYF. In nucleotides, the CDR3 is TGTGCCAGCAGCGCGGGACTAGCGGGATACGAGCAGTACTTC.

V usage is TRBV28 and J usage is TRBJ1-2; possibly TRBD1 for D (6 bases). Germline loops: CDR1 MDHEN, CDR2 SYDVKM. The CDR3 extends over 16 amino acids. The V end lost 6 bases, the J end lost 1 base, and 18 bases lay between the germline ends. The DNA of the CDR3 is TGTGCCAGCAGGCCCCGGAACAGGGTATTTAACTATGGCTACACCTTC. This codes for CASRPRNRVFNYGYTF.

In its sample, this clonotype was seen many times. One end of the junction fails to match germline, which may point to a read error. The genes are TRBV18 and TRBJ2-1; 8 positions agree with TRBD2. The CDR3 contains 17 residues. Germline CDR1 is KGHSH and CDR2 is LQKENI. CDR3 region: CASTPGLESPFYNEQFF. CDR3 bases: TGTGCCAGCACACCGGGACTAGAATCCCCCTTTTACAATGAGCAGTTCTTC.

This clonotype was picked up many times. The chain links TRBV6-1 to TRBJ2-7; D may be TRBD2 (5 bases). Germline CDR1 reads MNHNS; CDR2 reads SASEGT. Trimming shortened V by 8 bases and J by 5 bases, and 16 bases separated the two germline ends. The CDR3 is made up of 13 amino acids. The CDR3 loop is CASLDSLGNEQYF. CDR3 DNA: TGTGCCAGCTTGGACTCACTGGGTAACGAGCAGTACTTC.

Only a few counts were recorded for this clonotype. V and J are TRBV14 and TRBJ2-3; D is uncertain. Trimming left V 0 bases short and J 6 bases short, with 13 bases between. Germline V gene data show CDR1 as SGHDN and CDR2 as FVKESK. This CDR3 region has 15 residues. CDR3 residues: CASSQEISFMDTQYF. The DNA for the CDR3 is TGTGCCAGCAGCCAAGAGATTAGCTTCATGGATACGCAGTATTTT.